This T cell receptor beta chain originates from a study of Ad26.COV2.S vaccination and SARS-CoV-2 variants (dated by TCRdb to the early 2020s). As for the study more broadly: Donors in the vaccine arm were drawn from COV1001, a phase I-IIa trial of Ad26.COV2.S in healthy adults that was multicentre, randomized, double-blind and placebo-controlled. TCRbeta repertoire sequencing was used to assess the specificity and breadth of SARS-CoV-2-reactive T cell receptors after Ad26.COV2.S vaccination. Ad26.COV2.S was given intramuscularly at 5x10^10 or 1x10^11 viral particles, as a single shot or as two shots 56 days apart. Trial participants were randomized into five groups of five, in which low-dose or high-dose Ad26.COV2.S was given once or twice, or placebo was given on both occasions. Throughout the experiments and outcome assessment, investigators stayed blinded to trial group allocation. The TCR-sequenced set comprised approximately 32 samples: 19 Ad26.COV2.S vaccine recipients, 5 placebo recipients and 8 SARS-CoV-2 convalescent individuals. Paper-wide results and their limitations: Comparing responses between vaccine doses or regimens was not something the study was powered to do. The authors noted that the TCR breadth and depth analyses may have underestimated total T cell responses. Vaccine and placebo recipients had similar non-spike TCR breadth, a finding consistent with the vaccine containing only spike. After vaccination, spike-specific CD8+ and CD4+ T cell responses were reported to show substantial breadth. Ad26.COV2.S recipients had higher spike-specific TCR breadth than placebo recipients (P = 0.0014).

As to this clone: It has no known antigen specificity. No much larger clone exists at a distance of one base, and base qualities are not known.

The sample's treatment or condition, from its label and the paper: around 19 received Ad26.COV2.S at low or high dose, single or two shots; about 5 received placebo; per-sample allocation not given. Repertoires of vaccine and placebo recipients were sequenced from samples taken on day 63 after the first injection. Cohort 1b enrolled some 25 adults aged 18-55 years at a single site in Boston, USA, between 29 July and 7 August 2020. As a vaccine, Ad26.COV2.S was a replication-incompetent adenovirus type 26 vector that expressed a prefusion-stabilized SARS-CoV-2 spike protein derived from the original Wuhan strain. The immunoSEQ Assay was the method used to sequence TCRbeta CDR3 regions. After extraction, genomic DNA underwent amplification by bias-controlled multiplex PCR, followed by high-throughput sequencing. The published analysis was carried out like this. To quantify the absolute abundance of every unique TCRbeta CDR3 region, sequences were collapsed and filtered. T cell fraction was estimated by normalizing TCRbeta template counts to usable DNA, which was measured by amplifying reference genes present in all nucleated cells. Repertoire TCRs were annotated as SARS-CoV-2-specific by exact matching of V gene, CDR3 amino acid sequence and J gene to a known reactive TCR set. MIRA supplied the reference SARS-CoV-2 TCR set, which was filtered for enrichment in COVID-19-positive ImmuneCODE repertoires so that public or cross-reactive TCRs were removed. Based on the MIRA antigens, annotated TCRs were further analysed at the level of specific ORF or position within ORF. Breadth was defined as the number of annotated unique rearrangements divided by the total number of unique productive rearrangements, and depth was defined as the summed frequency of the annotated unique rearrangements. Group comparisons of TCR breadth used two-sided Wilcoxon rank-sum tests. In TCRdb, the immuneACCESS table is reduced to in-frame sequences with V and J assigned. These tables do not hold every clone; where another copy was compared, an unresolved V gene accounts for under half, and the others remain unexplained. V, J and clone size derive from that table, while D and trimming were established from the DNA sequence. The sample records about 400,000 clones, about nine tenths of which are singletons. The ten most abundant clones make up around 3.4% of the sample.

The CDR3, cysteine through phenylalanine, is 15 amino acids long. Only the CDR3 portion is preserved as DNA: 45 bases, with reading frame beginning at the first base. The germline V gene (reference sequence) provides CDR1 SEHNR and CDR2 FQNEAQ. Trimming leaves V shorter by 5 bases and J shorter by 5 bases, with the junction holding 5 bases beyond the gene matches. The rearranged chain carries TRBV7-9 and TRBJ2-1; 11 bases in between match TRBD2. The origin of this receptor is a person aged 18-65 years who received the Ad26.COV2.S COVID-19 vaccine or a placebo. Sample: peripheral blood, taken in a trial of Ad26.COV2.S vaccine versus placebo. The base sequence is TGTGCCAGCAGCCACCCGGGACTAGCGGACAATGAGCAGTTCTTC. Translation gives CASSHPGLADNEQFF.